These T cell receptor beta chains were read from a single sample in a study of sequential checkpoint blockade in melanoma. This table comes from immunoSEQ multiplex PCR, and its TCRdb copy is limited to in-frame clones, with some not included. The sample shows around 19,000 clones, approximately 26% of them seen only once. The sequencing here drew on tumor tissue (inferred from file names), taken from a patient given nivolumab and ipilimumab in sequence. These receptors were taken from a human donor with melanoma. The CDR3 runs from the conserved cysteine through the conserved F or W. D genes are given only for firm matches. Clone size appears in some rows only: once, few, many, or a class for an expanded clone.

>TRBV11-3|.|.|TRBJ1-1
TGTGCCAGCAGCTTAGGCGGGGGTTGGGAGAAAACTGAAGCTTTCTTT
CASSLGGGWEKTEAFF
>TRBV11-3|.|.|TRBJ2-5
TGTGCCAGCAGCTTGGTCGGGGCCCCTAGGGGAGGAGAGACCCAGTACTTC
CASSLVGAPRGGETQYF
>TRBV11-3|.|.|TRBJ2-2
TGTGCCAGCAGCTTAACCCGGTACACCGGGGAGCTGTTTTTT
CASSLTRYTGELFF
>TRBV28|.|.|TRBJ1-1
TGTGCCAGCAGTTTATCGCTGACCCCCCGCTTGGCTTTCTTT
CASSLSLTPRLAFF
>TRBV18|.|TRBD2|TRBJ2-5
TGTGCCAGCTCACTGGGGACTAGCGAAACGGAGACCCAGTACTTC
CASSLGTSETETQYF
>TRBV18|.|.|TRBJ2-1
TGTGCCAGCTCAGGGAGCTCCTACAATGAGCAGTTCTTC
CASSGSSYNEQFF
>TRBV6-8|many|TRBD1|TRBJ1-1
TGTGCCAGCAGTTACTCGAGTGTCAGGGGGATCCCTGAAGCTTTCTTT
CASSYSSVRGIPEAFF
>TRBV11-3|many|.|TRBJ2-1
TGTGCCAGCAGCTTCTCTTTGGCGGCTTCCTACAATGAGCAGTTCTTC
CASSFSLAASYNEQFF
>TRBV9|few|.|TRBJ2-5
TGTGCCAGCAGCTCTGTGGGAGAGACCCAGTACTTC
CASSSVGETQYF
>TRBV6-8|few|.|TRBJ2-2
TGTGCCAGCAGTTCGCTCTTGGGGTCCGGGGAGCTGTTTTTT
CASSSLLGSGELFF
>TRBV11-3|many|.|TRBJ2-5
TGTGCCAGCAGCTTAGTACGGGAAAAAGAGACCCAGTACTTC
CASSLVREKETQYF
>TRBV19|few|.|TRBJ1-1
TGTGCCAGTAGTATAGCCGGGGCGAACACTGAAGCTTTCTTT
CASSIAGANTEAFF
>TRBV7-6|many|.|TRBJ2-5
TGTGCCAGCAGCTTGTTCCGGGTGGAAGAGACCCAGTACTTC
CASSLFRVEETQYF
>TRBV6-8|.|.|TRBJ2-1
TGTGCCAGCAGTTACTCTAGAGTAAGTTCCTACAATGAGCAGTTCTTC
CASSYSRVSSYNEQFF